This T cell receptor beta chain was observed in a study of cytomegalovirus exposure and HLA in healthy donors. Across the study: Earlier, 117 million unique TCR beta sequences were recovered from roughly 170 million T cells by an analysis. Overall study findings and caveats: Most TCR sequences were rare, but some public TCRs occurred in many donors. The investigators catalogued 164 TCR beta chains as cytomegalovirus-associated. Accurate HLA-A and HLA-B prediction from TCR beta sequences was reported for most subjects.

CDR1 is SGDLS and CDR2 is YYNGEE in the germline V gene. The CDR3 has 14 amino acids. After removal of 3 bases from V and 6 bases from J, the junction contained 4 bases not matched to a gene. The study ran its PCR with 60 Vbeta and 13 Jbeta primers. Produced via immunoSEQ multiplex PCR; TCRdb's table is partial and in-frame only. The repertoire holds under 200,000 clones, with over 75% as singletons. Comment on this clone: The antigen is unknown.

The chain has TRBV9 and TRBJ2-2, with 8 bases aligning to TRBD1. Sequenced input: PBMCs. This sequence was found in a man aged 18 to 29 in good health and CMV-seropositive. The CDR3 region is CASSEDRAAGELFF. The CDR3 region has the DNA TGTGCCAGCAGCGAGGACAGGGCCGCCGGGGAGCTGTTTTTT.